This TCR beta chain appears in the sequencing data of a study of T-cell reconstitution after alpha-beta-depleted transplantation in children. Unique molecular identifiers featured in how the TCRbeta library was prepared. TCRdb processed the PCR reads anew with MiXCR; each CDR3 protein has one entry. The sample includes some 240,000 distinct CDR3 sequences, around 8.9% of them seen just once. Germline values: CDR1 SGHAT, CDR2 FQNNGV. This CDR3 region has 14 residues. V lost 3 bases and J 2 bases, leaving 9 bases between the germline ends. This clonotype was seen repeatedly, ten times or more. Sequenced material: PBMCs from the stem cell graft donor, taken from the stem cell graft. The gene calls are TRBV11-2 and TRBJ2-3; D possibly corresponds to TRBD2 (5 bases). This TCR was recovered from a human donor who donated a stem cell graft to a child with SCID. The CDR3 coding sequence is TGTGCCAGCAGCTTGGACTCCCCCACAGATACGCAGTATTTT. As protein: CASSLDSPTDTQYF.